This T cell receptor (beta chain) was profiled in a study of technical replicates of blood from several donors. Produced via immunoSEQ multiplex PCR; TCRdb's table is partial and in-frame only. The table lists about 73,000 clones, roughly 93% of them singletons, with approximately 0.24% in the top ten. The CDR3 runs to 14 residues. CDR1 SGHRS and CDR2 YFSETQ come from the germline V gene. V lost 1 base and J lost 8; bases outside the gene matches: 8. The clonotype originates from a human donor in good health. The chain joins TRBV5-1 to TRBJ1-1; TRBD1 matches at 7 bases. Sequences were obtained from T cells isolated from PBMCs. The CDR3 here is CASSLTGEHKEAFF. The CDR3 region has the DNA TGCGCCAGCAGCTTGACAGGGGAACATAAGGAAGCTTTCTTT. The complete variable domain, with remaining parts taken from reference TRBV5-1 and TRBJ1-1, reads KAGVTQTPRYLIKTRGQQVTLSCSPISGHRSVSWYQQTPGQGLQFLFEYFSETQRNKGNFPGRFSGRQFSNSRSEMNVSTLELGDSALYLCASSLTGEHKEAFFGQGTRLTVV.